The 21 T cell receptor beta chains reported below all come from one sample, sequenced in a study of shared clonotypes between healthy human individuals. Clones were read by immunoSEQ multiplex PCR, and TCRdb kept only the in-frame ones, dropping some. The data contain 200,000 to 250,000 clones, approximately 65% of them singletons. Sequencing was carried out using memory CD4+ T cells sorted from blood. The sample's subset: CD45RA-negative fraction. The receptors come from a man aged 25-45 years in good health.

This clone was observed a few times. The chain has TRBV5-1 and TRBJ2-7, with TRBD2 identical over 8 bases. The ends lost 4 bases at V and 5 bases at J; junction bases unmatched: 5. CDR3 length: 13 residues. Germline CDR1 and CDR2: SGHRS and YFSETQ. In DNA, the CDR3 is TGCGCCAGCAGCCTCCTCGGGAGGGACGAGCAGTACTTC. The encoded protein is CASSLLGRDEQYF.

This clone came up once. CDR3 DNA sequence: TGTGCCAGCTCTCCCTCACCCCAAGAGACCCAGTACTTC. Translation gives CASSPSPQETQYF. V and J are TRBV6-4 and TRBJ2-5; no firm D call. Germline CDR1 and CDR2: MRHNA and SNTAGT. The germline V and J ends were trimmed by 8 bases and 1 base, with 11 bases remaining between them. The CDR3 is 13 amino acids.

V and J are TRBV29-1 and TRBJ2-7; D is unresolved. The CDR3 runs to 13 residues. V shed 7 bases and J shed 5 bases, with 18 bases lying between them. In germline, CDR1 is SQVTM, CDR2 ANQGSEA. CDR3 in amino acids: CSATAPYEDEQYF. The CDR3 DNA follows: TGCAGCGCAACAGCCCCTTATGAGGACGAGCAGTACTTC.

The CDR3 DNA reads as TGCGCCAGCAGCTCGACCGCGCACACTGAAGCTTTCTTT. Protein sequence: CASSSTAHTEAFF. V and J are TRBV5-1 and TRBJ1-1; no reliable D call. Trimming pared 3 bases from V and 3 bases from J, leaving 9 bases between. This CDR3 has 13 residues. Germline V gene data show CDR1 as SGHRS and CDR2 as YFSETQ. The full variable domain, with the rest looked up from reference TRBV5-1 and TRBJ1-1, is KAGVTQTPRYLIKTRGQQVTLSCSPISGHRSVSWYQQTPGQGLQFLFEYFSETQRNKGNFPGRFSGRQFSNSRSEMNVSTLELGDSALYLCASSSTAHTEAFFGQGTRLTVV.

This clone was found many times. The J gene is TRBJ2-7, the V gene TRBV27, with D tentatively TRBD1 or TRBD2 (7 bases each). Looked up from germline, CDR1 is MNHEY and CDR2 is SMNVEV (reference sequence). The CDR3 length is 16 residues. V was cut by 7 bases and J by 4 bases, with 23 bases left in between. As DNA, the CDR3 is TGTGCCAGCAAACCTAGCAGGGGGGGGCGCTTTTACGAGCAGTACTTC. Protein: CASKPSRGGRFYEQYF.

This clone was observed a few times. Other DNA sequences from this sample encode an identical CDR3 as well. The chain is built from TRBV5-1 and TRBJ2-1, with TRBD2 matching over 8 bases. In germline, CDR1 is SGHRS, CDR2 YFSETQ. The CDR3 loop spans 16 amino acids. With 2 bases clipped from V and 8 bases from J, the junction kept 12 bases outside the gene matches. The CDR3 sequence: CASSLEGLGGWDEQFF. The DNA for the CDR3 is TGCGCCAGCAGCTTAGAGGGACTAGGGGGGTGGGATGAGCAGTTCTTC.

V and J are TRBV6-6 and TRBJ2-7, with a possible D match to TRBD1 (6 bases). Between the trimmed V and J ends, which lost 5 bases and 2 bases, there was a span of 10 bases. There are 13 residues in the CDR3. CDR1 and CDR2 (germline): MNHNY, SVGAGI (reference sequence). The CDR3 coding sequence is TGTGCCAGCAGTGGCGACAGGACCTACGAGCAGTACTTC. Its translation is CASSGDRTYEQYF.

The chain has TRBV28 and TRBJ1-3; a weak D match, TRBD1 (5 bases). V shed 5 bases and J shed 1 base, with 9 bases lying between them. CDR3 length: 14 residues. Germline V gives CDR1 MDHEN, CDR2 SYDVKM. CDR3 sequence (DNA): TGTGCCAGCAGTCCTGGACAATCTGGAAACACCATATATTTT. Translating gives CASSPGQSGNTIYF. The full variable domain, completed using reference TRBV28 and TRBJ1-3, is DVKVTQSSRYLVKRTGEKVFLECVQDMDHENMFWYRQDPGLGLRLIYFSYDVKMKEKGDIPEGYSVSREKKERFSLILESASTNQTSMYLCASSPGQSGNTIYFGEGSWLTVV.

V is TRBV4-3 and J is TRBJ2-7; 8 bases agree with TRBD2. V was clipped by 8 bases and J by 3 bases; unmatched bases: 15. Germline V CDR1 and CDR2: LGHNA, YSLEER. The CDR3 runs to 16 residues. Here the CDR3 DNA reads TGCGCCAGCTCGTTTTCGGCGGGAGGCAGGGGCTACGAGCAGTACTTC. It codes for CASSFSAGGRGYEQYF.

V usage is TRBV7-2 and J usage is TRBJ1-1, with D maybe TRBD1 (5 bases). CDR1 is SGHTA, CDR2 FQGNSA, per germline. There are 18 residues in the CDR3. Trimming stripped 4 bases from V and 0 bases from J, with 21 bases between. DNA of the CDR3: TGTGCCAGCAGCTCCCTAATAAATCCAGGGTGGGTGAACACTGAAGCTTTCTTT. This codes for CASSSLINPGWVNTEAFF. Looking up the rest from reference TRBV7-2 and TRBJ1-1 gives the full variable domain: GAGVSQSPSNKVTEKGKDVELRCDPISGHTALYWYRQSLGQGLEFLIYFQGNSAPDKSGLPSDRFSAERTGGSVSTLTIQRTQQEDSAVYLCASSSLINPGWVNTEAFFGQGTRLTVV.

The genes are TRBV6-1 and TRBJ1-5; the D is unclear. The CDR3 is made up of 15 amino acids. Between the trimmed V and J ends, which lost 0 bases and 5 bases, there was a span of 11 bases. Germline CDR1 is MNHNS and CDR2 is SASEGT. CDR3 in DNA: TGTGCCAGCAGTGAAGCCGTAGGTCGGTATCAGCCCCAGCATTTT. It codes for CASSEAVGRYQPQHF.

Written as DNA, the CDR3 is TGTGCCACCAGCAGAGATCCCCTGGCCCAGCCCCAGCATTTT. This translates into CATSRDPLAQPQHF. This chain uses TRBV15 with TRBJ1-5; D call uncertain. The CDR3 length is 14 residues. Trimming stripped 0 bases from V and 7 bases from J, with 10 bases between. Germline V gives CDR1 LNHNV, CDR2 YYDKDF (reference sequence).

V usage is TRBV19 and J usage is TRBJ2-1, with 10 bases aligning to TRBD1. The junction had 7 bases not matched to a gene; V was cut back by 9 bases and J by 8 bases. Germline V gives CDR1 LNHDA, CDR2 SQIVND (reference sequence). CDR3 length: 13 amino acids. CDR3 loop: CASSIGTGDEQFF. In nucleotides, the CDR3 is TGTGCCAGCTCGATCGGGACAGGGGATGAGCAGTTCTTC.

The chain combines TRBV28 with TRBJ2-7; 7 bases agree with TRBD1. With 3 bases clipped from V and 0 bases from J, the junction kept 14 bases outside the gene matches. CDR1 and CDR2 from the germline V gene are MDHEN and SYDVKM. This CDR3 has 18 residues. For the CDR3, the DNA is TGTGCCAGCAGTTTCGAGATCATCGGGACAGCCAGCTCCTACGAGCAGTACTTC. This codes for CASSFEIIGTASSYEQYF.

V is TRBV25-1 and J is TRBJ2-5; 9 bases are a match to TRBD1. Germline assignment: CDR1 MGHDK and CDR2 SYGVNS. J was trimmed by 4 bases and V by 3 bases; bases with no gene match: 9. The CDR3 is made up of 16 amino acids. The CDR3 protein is CASSDLGQGERETQYF. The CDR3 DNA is TGTGCCAGCAGTGACCTGGGACAGGGAGAAAGAGAGACCCAGTACTTC.

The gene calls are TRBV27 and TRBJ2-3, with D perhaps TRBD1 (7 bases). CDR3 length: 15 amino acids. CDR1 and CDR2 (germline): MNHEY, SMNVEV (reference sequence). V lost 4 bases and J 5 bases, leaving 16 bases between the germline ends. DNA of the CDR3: TGTGCCAGCAGTTCGCTTGGGACAGCGGGAGATACGCAGTATTTT. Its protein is CASSSLGTAGDTQYF.

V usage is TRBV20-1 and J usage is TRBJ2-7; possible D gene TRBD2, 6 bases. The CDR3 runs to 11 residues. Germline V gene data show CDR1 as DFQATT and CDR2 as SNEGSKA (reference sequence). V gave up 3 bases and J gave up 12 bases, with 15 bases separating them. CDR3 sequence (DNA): TGCAGTGCTAGTCTGGGGGGATTTCGGTACTTC. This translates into CSASLGGFRYF.

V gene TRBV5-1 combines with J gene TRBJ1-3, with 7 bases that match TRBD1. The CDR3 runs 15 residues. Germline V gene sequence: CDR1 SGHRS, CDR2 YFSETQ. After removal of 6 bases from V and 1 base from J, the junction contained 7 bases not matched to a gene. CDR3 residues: CASNEGASSGNTIYF. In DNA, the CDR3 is TGCGCCAGCAACGAGGGGGCGTCTTCTGGAAACACCATATATTTT.

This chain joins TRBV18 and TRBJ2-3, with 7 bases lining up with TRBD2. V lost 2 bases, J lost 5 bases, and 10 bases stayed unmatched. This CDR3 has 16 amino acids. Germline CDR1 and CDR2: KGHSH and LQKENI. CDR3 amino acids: CASSPWRERVKDTQYF. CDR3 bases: TGTGCCAGCTCACCATGGCGGGAGCGGGTTAAAGATACGCAGTATTTT. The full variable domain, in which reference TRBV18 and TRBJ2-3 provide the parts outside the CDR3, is NAGVMQNPRHLVRRRGQEARLRCSPMKGHSHVYWYRQLPEEGLKFMVYLQKENIIDESGMPKERFSAEFPKEGPSILRIQQVVRGDSAAYFCASSPWRERVKDTQYFGPGTRLTVL.

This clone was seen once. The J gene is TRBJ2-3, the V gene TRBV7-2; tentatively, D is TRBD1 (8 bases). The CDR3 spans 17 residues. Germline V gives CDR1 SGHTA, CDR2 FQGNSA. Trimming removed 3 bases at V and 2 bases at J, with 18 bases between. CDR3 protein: CASSFRQGRGYTDTQYF. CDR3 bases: TGTGCCAGCAGCTTTCGACAGGGGAGGGGGTACACAGATACGCAGTATTTT. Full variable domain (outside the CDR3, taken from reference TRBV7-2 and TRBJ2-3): GAGVSQSPSNKVTEKGKDVELRCDPISGHTALYWYRQSLGQGLEFLIYFQGNSAPDKSGLPSDRFSAERTGGSVSTLTIQRTQQEDSAVYLCASSFRQGRGYTDTQYFGPGTRLTVL.

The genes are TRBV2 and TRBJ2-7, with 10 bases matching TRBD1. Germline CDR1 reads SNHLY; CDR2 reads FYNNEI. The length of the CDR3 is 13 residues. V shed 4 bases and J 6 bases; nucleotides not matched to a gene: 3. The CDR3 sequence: CASSAGTGVEQYF. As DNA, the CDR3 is TGTGCCAGCAGTGCCGGGACAGGGGTCGAGCAGTACTTC.